One T cell receptor beta chain is described in this entry. Antigen specificity is unknown. The CDR3 covers 12 residues. Germline-derived CDR1 and CDR2 are LGHDT and YNNKEL (reference sequence). With 4 bases clipped from V and 6 bases from J, the junction kept 0 bases outside the gene matches. This record belongs to a study of T-cell memory formation after mild COVID-19. Overall study results and limits: CD4+ contracting clones were found mainly in CM and EM, and CD8+ ones in EMRA. Memory from before infection featured some responding clones, which suggests cross-reactive memory joined. Contracting clones, day 15 to 85, had balanced CD4/CD8, and later expanders favored CD4+.

TCR alpha and TCR beta cDNA libraries carrying sample barcodes and UMIs came from 5'RACE with constant-segment primers. A single record per CDR3 protein comes from TCRdb applying MiXCR to the 5' RACE reads. The sample has approximately 500,000 distinct CDR3 sequences; approximately 23% are singletons. This chain uses TRBV3-1 with TRBJ2-7; 10 bases fit TRBD2. Sequencing input: PBMCs or a T cell subset sorted from them (not recorded which). The sequence was collected from an adult woman who had mild COVID-19 (a few samples of this study predate the infection). Cell type and time point are not known. CDR3 sequence: CASSRTSGEQYF. CDR3 coding DNA: TGTGCCAGCAGCCGGACTAGCGGCGAGCAGTACTTC.